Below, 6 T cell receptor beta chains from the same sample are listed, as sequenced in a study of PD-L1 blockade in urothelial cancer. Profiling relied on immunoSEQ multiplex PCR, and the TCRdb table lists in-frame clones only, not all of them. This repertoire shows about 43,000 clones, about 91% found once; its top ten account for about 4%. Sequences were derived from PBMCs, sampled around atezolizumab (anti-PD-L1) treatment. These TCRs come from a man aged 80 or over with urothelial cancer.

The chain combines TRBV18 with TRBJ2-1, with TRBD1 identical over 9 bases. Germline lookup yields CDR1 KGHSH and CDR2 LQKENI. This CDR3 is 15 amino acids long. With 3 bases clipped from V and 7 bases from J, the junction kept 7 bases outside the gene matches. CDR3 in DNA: TGTGCCAGCTCACCCCTGGACAGGGGCGGGAATGAGCAGTTCTTC. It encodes CASSPLDRGGNEQFF.

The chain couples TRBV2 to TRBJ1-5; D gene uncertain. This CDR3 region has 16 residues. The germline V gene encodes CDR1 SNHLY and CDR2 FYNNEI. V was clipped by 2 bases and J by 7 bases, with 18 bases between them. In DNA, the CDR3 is TGTGCCAGCAGTGAAACGGGGAGTGTCTCCTCCCAGCCCCAGCATTTT. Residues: CASSETGSVSSQPQHF.

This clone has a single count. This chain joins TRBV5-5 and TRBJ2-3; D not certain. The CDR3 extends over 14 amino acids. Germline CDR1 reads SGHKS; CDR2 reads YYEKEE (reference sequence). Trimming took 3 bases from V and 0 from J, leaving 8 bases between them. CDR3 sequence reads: CASSSQSSTDTQYF. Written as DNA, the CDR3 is TGTGCCAGCAGCTCCCAGTCGAGCACAGATACGCAGTATTTT.

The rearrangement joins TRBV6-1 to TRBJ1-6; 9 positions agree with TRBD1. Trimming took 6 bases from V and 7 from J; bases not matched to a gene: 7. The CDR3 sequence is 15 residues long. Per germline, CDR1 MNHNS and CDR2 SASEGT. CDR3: CASRQQGADNSPLHF. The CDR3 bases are TGTGCCAGCAGGCAACAGGGGGCCGACAATTCACCCCTCCACTTT.

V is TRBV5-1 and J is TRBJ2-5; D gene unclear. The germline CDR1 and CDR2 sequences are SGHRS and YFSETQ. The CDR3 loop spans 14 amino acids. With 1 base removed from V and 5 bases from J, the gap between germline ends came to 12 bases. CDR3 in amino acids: CASSLRNLGETQYF. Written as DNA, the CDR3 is TGCGCCAGCAGCTTGAGGAACCTCGGGGAGACCCAGTACTTC.

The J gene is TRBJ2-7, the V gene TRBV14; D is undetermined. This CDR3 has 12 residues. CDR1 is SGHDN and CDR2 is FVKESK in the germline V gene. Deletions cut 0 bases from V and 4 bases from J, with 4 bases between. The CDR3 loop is CASSQDQYEQYF. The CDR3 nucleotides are TGTGCCAGCAGCCAAGATCAGTACGAGCAGTACTTC.